What follows are 11 T cell receptor beta chains derived from one specimen sequenced in a study of cytomegalovirus exposure and HLA in healthy donors. The primer mix had 60 Vbeta and 13 Jbeta primers. Sequencing used immunoSEQ multiplex PCR; TCRdb keeps in-frame clones, though not all of them. The sample contains more than 100,000 clones, 75% to 80% of which appear only once. Material: PBMCs. These receptors were collected from a woman aged 25 to 39 in good health and CMV-seropositive.

V gene TRBV29-1 combines with J gene TRBJ2-1, with 9 bases that match TRBD1. The CDR3 spans 15 residues. The junction had 10 bases not matched to a gene; V was cut back by 3 bases and J by 7 bases. CDR1 SQVTM and CDR2 ANQGSEA come from the germline V gene. CDR3 coding DNA: TGCAGCGTTGAGGCTAGGGGACAGGGTGGGAATGAGCAGTTCTTC. Its protein is CSVEARGQGGNEQFF.

The CDR3 nucleotides read TGTGCCAGCAGCTCACTGCAAGACACCATATATTTT. This codes for CASSSLQDTIYF. The J gene is TRBJ1-3, the V gene TRBV7-9; D not resolved. The V and J ends lost 4 bases and 8 bases respectively, with 9 bases between them. This CDR3 comprises 12 residues. In germline, CDR1 is SEHNR, CDR2 FQNEAQ (reference sequence).

The rearrangement joins TRBV13 to TRBJ2-7; 7 bases agree with TRBD2. The junction had 3 bases not matched to a gene; V was cut back by 2 bases and J by 5 bases. This CDR3 is 13 amino acids long. Germline CDR1 is PRHDT and CDR2 is FYEKMQ (reference sequence). This CDR3 is CASSLTSANEQYF. CDR3 DNA: TGTGCCAGCAGCTTAACTAGCGCAAACGAGCAGTACTTC. Full variable domain (missing parts from reference TRBV13 and TRBJ2-7): AAGVIQSPRHLIKEKRETATLKCYPIPRHDTVYWYQQGPGQDPQFLISFYEKMQSDKGSIPDRFSAQQFSDYHSELNMSSLELGDSALYFCASSLTSANEQYFGPGTRLTVT.

This clone was recorded only once. The gene calls are TRBV30 and TRBJ2-7, with no clear D. V was shortened by 5 bases and J by 9 bases, with 14 bases between the two germline ends. From germline, CDR1 is GTSNPN and CDR2 SVGIG (reference sequence). This CDR3 is built from 11 residues. The CDR3 nucleotides read TGTGCCTGGGGCTTGGAGAATGGGCAGTACTTC. This translates into CAWGLENGQYF.

V gene TRBV5-4 combines with J gene TRBJ2-1; 8 bases are shared with TRBD2. V lost 1 base, J lost 3 bases, and 3 bases stayed unmatched. This CDR3 contains 15 residues. Germline lookup yields CDR1 SGHNT and CDR2 YYREEE (reference sequence). CDR3 region: CASSLRRGDYNEQFF. The CDR3 coding sequence is TGTGCCAGCAGCTTGCGGCGGGGGGACTACAATGAGCAGTTCTTC.

This clone has only a few counts. The rearrangement joins TRBV19 to TRBJ1-2; no firm D call. With 4 bases removed from V and 7 bases from J, the gap between germline ends came to 10 bases. Looked up from germline, CDR1 is LNHDA and CDR2 is SQIVND (reference sequence). The CDR3 consists of 12 residues. The CDR3 region is CASSNSGFGYTF. The CDR3 DNA reads TGTGCCAGTAGTAATTCGGGTTTTGGCTACACCTTC. The whole variable domain, filled in from reference TRBV19 and TRBJ1-2, reads DGGITQSPKYLFRKEGQNVTLSCEQNLNHDAMYWYRQDPGQGLRLIYYSQIVNDFQKGDIAEGYSVSREKKESFPLTVTSAQKNPTAFYLCASSNSGFGYTFGSGTRLTVV.

Concerning this clone: This CDR3 is also generated by other DNA sequences in the sample. The J gene is TRBJ2-1, the V gene TRBV7-9; possibly TRBD1 for D (5 bases). The CDR3 contains 14 residues. V was shortened by 5 bases and J by 1 base, with 9 bases between the two germline ends. CDR1 is SEHNR and CDR2 is FQNEAQ in the germline V gene (reference sequence). CDR3 sequence reads: CASSQGWSYNEQFF. The CDR3 DNA reads as TGTGCCAGCAGCCAGGGTTGGTCCTACAATGAGCAGTTCTTC.

This clone was detected a few times. The chain is built from TRBV5-4 and TRBJ1-2, with TRBD1 matching 9 bases. The CDR3 runs 14 residues. Germline V gene sequence: CDR1 SGHNT, CDR2 YYREEE (reference sequence). After removal of 4 bases from V and 6 bases from J, the junction contained 7 bases not matched to a gene. This chain's CDR3 is CASSRTGERDGYTF. CDR3 sequence (DNA): TGTGCCAGCAGCCGGACAGGGGAAAGGGATGGCTACACCTTC. Complete variable domain (other parts from reference TRBV5-4 and TRBJ1-2): ETGVTQSPTHLIKTRGQQVTLRCSSQSGHNTVSWYQQALGQGPQFIFQYYREEENGRGNFPPRFSGLQFPNYSSELNVNALELDDSALYLCASSRTGERDGYTFGSGTRLTVV.

The gene calls are TRBV4-3 and TRBJ2-7; 9 bases agree with TRBD1. Germline trimming cut 1 base from V and 3 bases from J; bases unmatched to any gene: 4. Germline assignment: CDR1 LGHNA and CDR2 YSLEER. The CDR3 is 15 residues long. The CDR3 sequence: CASSQGDRADYEQYF. CDR3 nucleotides: TGCGCCAGCAGCCAAGGGGACAGGGCGGACTACGAGCAGTACTTC.

The gene calls are TRBV11-3 and TRBJ2-1; 9 positions agree with TRBD1. V gave up 5 bases and J gave up 9 bases; unmatched junction bases: 5. This CDR3 has 13 residues. Looked up from germline, CDR1 is SGHNT and CDR2 is YENEEA. CDR3 sequence: CASSRTGDGEQFF. The DNA of the CDR3 is TGTGCCAGCAGCCGGACAGGGGACGGTGAGCAGTTCTTC.

J is TRBJ1-3 and V is TRBV19; no clear D gene. CDR1 is LNHDA and CDR2 is SQIVND in the germline V gene (reference sequence). V lost 1 base to trimming and J lost 0 bases, with 10 bases between them. This CDR3 comprises 16 residues. CDR3 sequence: CASSIVEQLSGNTIYF. CDR3 coding DNA: TGTGCCAGTAGTATAGTGGAACAGCTCTCTGGAAACACCATATATTTT.